The clone carrying this TCR beta chain was detected many times. Its antigen is unidentified. The time point: sample taken at primary tumor resection. Tumor, nontumor lung or frozen PBMC supplied whole RNA that was sequenced unsorted. The donors comprised around 72 untreated early-stage non-small cell lung cancer patients. A unique molecular identifier was carried by every single TCR cDNA molecule. Each CDR3 protein gets one entry after TCRdb re-called the 5' RACE reads with MiXCR. The sample has around 60,000 distinct CDR3 sequences, about 8% seen once; the top ten hold about 16%. The data derive from a study of spatial heterogeneity in lung cancer. Findings of the study overall: Ubiquitous expanded tumor TCRs were observed in blood more at resection than follow-up.

Sample: PBMCs, taken at surgery. The source of this sequence is a female donor with early-stage non-small cell lung cancer.

CDR3 DNA: TGTGCCAGCAGCCGCGGGGGGCCTAGCACAGATACGCAGTATTTT. This gives the protein CASSRGGPSTDTQYF. This chain links TRBV11-2 with TRBJ2-3; TRBD2 agrees at 8 bases. CDR3 length equals 15 residues. The junction had 4 bases not matched to a gene; V was cut back by 5 bases and J by 0 bases. CDR1 and CDR2 from the germline V gene are SGHAT and FQNNGV.